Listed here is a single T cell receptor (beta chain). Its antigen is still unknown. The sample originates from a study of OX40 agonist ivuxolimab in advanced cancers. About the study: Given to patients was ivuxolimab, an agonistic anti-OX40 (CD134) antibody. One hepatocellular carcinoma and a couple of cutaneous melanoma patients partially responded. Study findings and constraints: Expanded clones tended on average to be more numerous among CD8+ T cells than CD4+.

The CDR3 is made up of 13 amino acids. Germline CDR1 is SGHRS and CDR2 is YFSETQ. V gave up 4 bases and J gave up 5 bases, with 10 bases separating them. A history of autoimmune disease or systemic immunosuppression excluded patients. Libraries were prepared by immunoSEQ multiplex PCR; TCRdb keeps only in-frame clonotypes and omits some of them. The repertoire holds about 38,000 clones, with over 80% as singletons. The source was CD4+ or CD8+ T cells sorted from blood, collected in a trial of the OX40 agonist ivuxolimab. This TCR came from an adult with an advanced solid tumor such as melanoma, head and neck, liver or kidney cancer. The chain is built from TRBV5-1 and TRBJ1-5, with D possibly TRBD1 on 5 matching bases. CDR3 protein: CASSLDTYQPQHF. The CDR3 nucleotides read TGCGCCAGCAGCCTGGACACGTATCAGCCCCAGCATTTT.